This TCR beta chain was documented in a study of tumor-infiltrating lymphocytes in primary liver carcinoma. Germline values: CDR1 MDHEN, CDR2 SYDVKM. The CDR3 length is 17 residues. V lost 3 bases and J 7 bases, leaving 19 bases between the germline ends. TCR beta cDNA was reverse-transcribed from around 0.55 ug of total RNA. The reaction used a constant-region primer and ProtoScript II reverse transcriptase. Investigators got TCR beta libraries out of three nested multiplex PCR rounds, done with slightly modified ARM-PCR. The first two PCR rounds, nine to ten cycles each, used TRBV1-TRBV30 forward primers and a C-beta reverse primer. MiXCR, run by TCRdb on the multiplex PCR reads, gives a single entry per CDR3 protein. Here the sample spans roughly 120,000 distinct CDR3 sequences, roughly three fifths being singletons. Each 20-30 mg portion of unsorted bulk tissue served as the source for co-extraction of RNA and DNA.

This clonotype was seen a handful of times. It may be a read error: a sequence one base away is much more abundant. What was sequenced was liver tumor tissue from sampling region 3. Subset reported: tumor region T3, left-lateral pole. V and J are TRBV28 and TRBJ1-6, with D tentatively TRBD1 (6 bases). The TCR was taken from a woman aged 55-69 years with primary liver carcinoma and hepatitis B virus infection. CDR3 in amino acids: CASSLGSRLGGNSPLHF. CDR3 sequence (DNA): TGTGCCAGCAGTTTGGGGTCGAGGTTAGGGGGAAATTCACCCCTCCACTTT.